The 28 T cell receptor beta chains reported below all come from one sample, sequenced in a study of cytomegalovirus exposure and HLA in healthy donors. PCR amplification relied on 60 Vbeta primers (plus 13 Jbeta primers). The data were produced by immunoSEQ multiplex PCR, yet TCRdb's version contains in-frame clones alone and is incomplete. The sample has around 150,000 clones; 80% are singletons. The specimen was PBMCs. These receptors all stem from a man aged 25-45 years in good health and CMV-seronegative.

The V and J genes are TRBV28 and TRBJ2-1, with 8 nucleotides matching TRBD2. V trimming: 7 bases; J trimming: 9 bases; junction bases outside the gene matches: 14. CDR3 size: 15 residues. CDR1 is MDHEN and CDR2 is SYDVKM in the germline V gene. Written as DNA, the CDR3 is TGTGCCAGCACACCGCCGGGACTAGGATGGGGTGAGCAGTTCTTC. Translated: CASTPPGLGWGEQFF.

The CDR3 is CASRTGERSNSPLHF. The CDR3 bases are TGCGCCAGTCGGACAGGGGAAAGGTCTAATTCACCCCTCCACTTT. The chain employs TRBV5-1 and TRBJ1-6; 9 nucleotides line up with TRBD1. The CDR3 contains 15 residues. Per the germline V gene, CDR1 is SGHRS and CDR2 is YFSETQ. The junction had 9 bases not matched to a gene; V was cut back by 8 bases and J by 6 bases.

The V gene is TRBV7-2, the J gene TRBJ2-1; the match to TRBD2 covers 9 bases. With V trimmed by 1 base and J by 4 bases, 5 bases remained unmatched. Germline CDR1 and CDR2: SGHTA and FQGNSA. The CDR3 has 16 amino acids. CDR3 coding DNA: TGTGCCAGCAGCTTAGTGCGACTAGCGGTTTACAATGAGCAGTTCTTC. Translation gives CASSLVRLAVYNEQFF.

This chain connects TRBV6-1 to TRBJ2-7; 14 bases are a match to TRBD2. CDR1 and CDR2 from the germline V gene are MNHNS and SASEGT. CDR3 length: 16 residues. J was trimmed by 4 bases and V by 5 bases; bases with no gene match: 7. CDR3 sequence: CASSKGGTSGRYEQYF. The CDR3 DNA reads as TGTGCCAGCAGTAAAGGGGGGACTAGCGGGAGATACGAGCAGTACTTC.

This clone was observed once. The genes are TRBV6-1 and TRBJ2-3; possible D gene TRBD1, 5 bases. CDR3 length: 13 amino acids. CDR1 is MNHNS, CDR2 SASEGT, per germline. Trimming left V 4 bases short and J 4 bases short, with 9 bases between. CDR3 residues: CASSVSGPDTQYF. The CDR3 DNA is TGTGCCAGCAGTGTATCAGGGCCAGATACGCAGTATTTT.

The CDR3 DNA reads TGTGCCAGCTCACAGGGGCCCATATCTAGGGAGCAGTACTTC. As protein: CASSQGPISREQYF. This rearrangement joins TRBV18 to TRBJ2-7, with D possibly being TRBD1 (5 bases). This CDR3 is built from 14 residues. Germline lookup yields CDR1 KGHSH and CDR2 LQKENI. V was pared by 4 bases and J by 7 bases, with 17 bases between.

As concerns this clone: This sample also contains other DNA sequences that code for the same CDR3. CDR3 nucleotide sequence: TGTGCCAGCTCACCACCGGGGGGAACTGAAGCTTTCTTT. It is translated as CASSPPGGTEAFF. The J gene is TRBJ1-1, the V gene TRBV18; D is perhaps TRBD1 (5 bases). Germline V gene lookup returns CDR1 KGHSH and CDR2 LQKENI. The CDR3 sequence is 13 residues long. Deletions cut 0 bases from V and 5 bases from J, with 7 bases between.

The chain is built from TRBV11-3 and TRBJ2-5; 13 nucleotides line up with TRBD2. The V segment lost 5 bases and the J segment 5 bases; nucleotides outside the gene matches: 2. This CDR3 is built from 14 residues. Germline-derived CDR1 and CDR2 are SGHNT and YENEEA. The chain's CDR3 is CASSRTSGSETQYF. CDR3 DNA sequence: TGTGCCAGCAGCCGGACTAGCGGGAGTGAGACCCAGTACTTC.

V usage is TRBV5-4 and J usage is TRBJ1-2; TRBD1 is a possible D gene (5 bases). Trimming took off 4 bases at V and 0 bases at J, with 16 bases between the two ends. The CDR3 is 16 amino acids. Germline V gene sequence: CDR1 SGHNT, CDR2 YYREEE (reference sequence). CDR3 loop: CASSPGGNAANYGYTF. In nucleotides, the CDR3 is TGTGCCAGCAGCCCCGGGGGGAACGCAGCTAACTATGGCTACACCTTC.

V is TRBV13 and J is TRBJ2-3; TRBD1 matches at 10 bases. The J segment lost 6 bases and the V segment lost 5 bases, leaving 11 bases of the junction unmatched. CDR1 is PRHDT and CDR2 is FYEKMQ in the germline V gene (reference sequence). CDR3 length: 16 residues. The CDR3 reads CASSTTDRGQLDTQYF. As DNA, the CDR3 is TGTGCCAGCAGCACCACCGACAGGGGGCAGCTCGATACGCAGTATTTT. Full variable domain (remainder filled in from reference TRBV13 and TRBJ2-3): AAGVIQSPRHLIKEKRETATLKCYPIPRHDTVYWYQQGPGQDPQFLISFYEKMQSDKGSIPDRFSAQQFSDYHSELNMSSLELGDSALYFCASSTTDRGQLDTQYFGPGTRLTVL.

This sequence joins TRBV6-5 and TRBJ2-7; 8 nucleotides align to TRBD2. J lost 0 bases, V lost 4 bases, and 8 bases had no gene match. This CDR3 spans 16 amino acids. Germline CDR1 and CDR2: MNHEY and SVGAGI. The DNA for the CDR3 is TGTGCCAGCAGTTCTAGCGGGCAACCCTACTCCTACGAGCAGTACTTC. Residues: CASSSSGQPYSYEQYF.

The V and J genes are TRBV27 and TRBJ1-3; D is ambiguous. Trimming pared 5 bases from V and 5 bases from J, leaving 28 bases between. The CDR3 is 19 residues long. The germline gives CDR1 MNHEY, CDR2 SMNVEV (reference sequence). In DNA form, the CDR3 reads TGTGCCAGCAGTGGCCCCCCCCACAGTTCCGCCCTCTGGAGAAACACCATATATTTT. Protein sequence: CASSGPPHSSALWRNTIYF.

The genes are TRBV18 and TRBJ2-7, with D perhaps TRBD2 (5 bases). The CDR3 has 15 residues. Deletions cut 1 base from V and 0 bases from J, with 10 bases between. Germline V CDR1 and CDR2: KGHSH, LQKENI. The CDR3 spells CASSPQPGSSYEQYF. CDR3 DNA: TGTGCCAGCTCACCACAACCGGGGAGCTCCTACGAGCAGTACTTC. The variable domain in full, completed from reference TRBV18 and TRBJ2-7, reads NAGVMQNPRHLVRRRGQEARLRCSPMKGHSHVYWYRQLPEEGLKFMVYLQKENIIDESGMPKERFSAEFPKEGPSILRIQQVVRGDSAAYFCASSPQPGSSYEQYFGPGTRLTVT.

This clone was seen only once. The chain has TRBV27 and TRBJ2-1; 9 bases agree with TRBD2. J lost 9 bases, V lost 6 bases, and 15 bases had no gene match. The CDR3 sequence is 16 residues long. In germline, CDR1 is MNHEY, CDR2 SMNVEV (reference sequence). Here the CDR3 reads CASRPVHSGRVSEQFF. The DNA of the CDR3 is TGTGCCAGCAGGCCCGTTCATAGCGGGAGAGTCTCTGAGCAGTTCTTC.

This chain connects TRBV19 to TRBJ2-5; D is undetermined. Trimming removed 0 bases from V and 4 bases from J, with 6 bases in between. The CDR3 is 13 amino acids. In germline, CDR1 is LNHDA, CDR2 SQIVND (reference sequence). For the CDR3, the DNA is TGTGCCAGTAGTATAGATAGTGGAGAGACCCAGTACTTC. Amino acid sequence: CASSIDSGETQYF.

In its sample, this clone was seen a few times. The V gene is TRBV10-3, the J gene TRBJ2-6; D is ambiguous. The CDR3 spans 14 residues. CDR1 ENHRY and CDR2 SYGVKD come from the germline V gene. Trimming took off 7 bases at V and 0 bases at J, with 7 bases between the two ends. The CDR3 loop reads CAITQNSGANVLTF. The CDR3 DNA follows: TGTGCCATCACCCAGAACTCTGGGGCCAACGTCCTGACTTTC.

This clone appeared a single time. The chain couples TRBV2 to TRBJ2-5; maybe TRBD1 (5 bases). The germline V gene encodes CDR1 SNHLY and CDR2 FYNNEI. This CDR3 region has 14 residues. Trimming removed 5 bases at V and 5 bases at J, with 15 bases between. DNA of the CDR3: TGTGCCAGCAGTAAAGACCGAAACAGGGAGACCCAGTACTTC. Amino acid sequence: CASSKDRNRETQYF. Full variable domain (remainder filled in from reference TRBV2 and TRBJ2-5): EPEVTQTPSHQVTQMGQEVILRCVPISNHLYFYWYRQILGQKVEFLVSFYNNEISEKSEIFDDQFSVERPDGSNFTLKIRSTKLEDSAMYFCASSKDRNRETQYFGPGTRLLVL.

The chain links TRBV4-2 to TRBJ2-7, with 16 positions matching TRBD2. With 5 bases clipped from V and 3 bases from J, the junction kept 13 bases outside the gene matches. The germline V gene has CDR1 LGHNA and CDR2 YNFKEQ. The CDR3 runs to 19 residues. The CDR3 sequence is CASSYKAGTSGRGVYEQYF. CDR3 nucleotide sequence: TGTGCCAGCAGCTATAAAGCGGGGACTAGCGGGAGGGGGGTCTACGAGCAGTACTTC.

This clone has a handful of counts. The genes are TRBV6-6 and TRBJ1-1; D remains unclear. The CDR3 length is 13 residues. Germline CDR1 and CDR2: MNHNY and SVGAGI (reference sequence). V lost 6 bases and J 1 base, leaving 9 bases between the germline ends. In DNA, the CDR3 is TGTGCCAGCAGCCCCGCGGGGAACACTGAAGCTTTCTTT. Amino acids: CASSPAGNTEAFF.

V and J are TRBV14 and TRBJ2-2, with 15 bases matching TRBD2. CDR3 length: 24 residues. The germline CDR1 and CDR2 sequences are SGHDN and FVKESK. The V segment lost 3 bases and the J segment 4 bases; nucleotides outside the gene matches: 24. The CDR3 nucleotides are TGTGCCAGCAGCCACACGAAAAATAAAGGGGGGGGGACTAGCGGGAGGACCATCACCGGGGAGCTGTTTTTT. Protein: CASSHTKNKGGGTSGRTITGELFF.

This clone is a singleton in its sample. V usage is TRBV5-1 and J usage is TRBJ2-3; TRBD1 agrees at 9 bases. Germline assignment: CDR1 SGHRS and CDR2 YFSETQ. V trimming: 4 bases; J trimming: 2 bases; junction bases outside the gene matches: 5. The CDR3 loop spans 15 amino acids. The CDR3 nucleotides read TGCGCCAGCAGCGTCCGGACAGGGGTCACAGATACGCAGTATTTT. It specifies CASSVRTGVTDTQYF.

This chain joins TRBV6-1 and TRBJ2-3; 8 bases match TRBD2. V lost 3 bases and J lost 5; bases outside the gene matches: 16. Germline values: CDR1 MNHNS, CDR2 SASEGT. The CDR3 is made up of 18 amino acids. CDR3 in DNA: TGTGCCAGCAGTGAGACTAGCGCGCTCTCCCCTTTGGGAGATACGCAGTATTTT. This sequence encodes CASSETSALSPLGDTQYF.

The V call is TRBV29-1, the J call TRBJ2-4, with D possibly matching TRBD2 (7 bases). This CDR3 has 15 residues. Germline V lookup: CDR1 SQVTM, CDR2 ANQGSEA. Trimming pared 4 bases from V and 3 bases from J, leaving 16 bases between. CDR3 nucleotide sequence: TGCAGCGTTGCGCCGGGGGGCTTCGGCAAAAACATTCAGTACTTC. This encodes CSVAPGGFGKNIQYF. Full variable domain (outside the CDR3, taken from reference TRBV29-1 and TRBJ2-4): SAVISQKPSRDICQRGTSLTIQCQVDSQVTMMFWYRQQPGQSLTLIATANQGSEATYESGFVIDKFPISRPNLTFSTLTVSNMSPEDSSIYLCSVAPGGFGKNIQYFGAGTRLSVL.

This clone was observed a few times. The chain combines TRBV6-5 with TRBJ1-5, with D perhaps matching TRBD1 (5 bases). Trimming removed 6 bases at V and 4 bases at J, with 10 bases between. Germline CDR1 reads MNHEY; CDR2 reads SVGAGI. The CDR3 contains 13 residues. The CDR3 sequence is CASRWEGNQPQHF. CDR3 coding DNA: TGTGCCAGCAGGTGGGAGGGGAATCAGCCCCAGCATTTT.

The chain employs TRBV28 and TRBJ2-6; no clear D. The V and J ends lost 8 bases and 3 bases respectively, with 5 bases between them. The germline gives CDR1 MDHEN, CDR2 SYDVKM. The CDR3 covers 12 residues. This CDR3 is CASSGGANVLTF. CDR3 nucleotide sequence: TGTGCCAGCTCGGGTGGGGCCAACGTCCTGACTTTC. The full variable domain, rest sourced from reference TRBV28 and TRBJ2-6, is DVKVTQSSRYLVKRTGEKVFLECVQDMDHENMFWYRQDPGLGLRLIYFSYDVKMKEKGDIPEGYSVSREKKERFSLILESASTNQTSMYLCASSGGANVLTFGAGSRLTVL.

The CDR3 DNA reads TGCGCCAGCAGCCTCCTAGCGGGAGGGCCCAACGAGCAGTTCTTC. It specifies CASSLLAGGPNEQFF. The J gene is TRBJ2-1, the V gene TRBV4-3; 12 bases align to TRBD2. Per germline, CDR1 LGHNA and CDR2 YSLEER. This CDR3 has 15 amino acids. The junction had 8 bases not matched to a gene; V was cut back by 4 bases and J by 10 bases.

The V and J genes are TRBV19 and TRBJ1-1; no clear D. V was cut by 0 bases and J by 1 base, with 9 bases left in between. This CDR3 contains 15 residues. Per germline, CDR1 LNHDA and CDR2 SQIVND (reference sequence). The CDR3 nucleotides read TGTGCCAGTAGTATAGATCAGGCAGCGAACACTGAAGCTTTCTTT. Translation: CASSIDQAANTEAFF.

The V call is TRBV10-3, the J call TRBJ2-3, with D possibly matching TRBD1 (6 bases). This CDR3 has 14 residues. V was cut by 7 bases and J by 0 bases, with 11 bases left in between. Germline CDR1 reads ENHRY; CDR2 reads SYGVKD. DNA of the CDR3: TGTGCCATCACGGTGGGGGCTAGCACAGATACGCAGTATTTT. This translates into CAITVGASTDTQYF.